This T cell receptor (beta chain) was recorded in a study of shared clonotypes between healthy human individuals. For the study at large: Every donor yielded three CD4 naive, three CD4 memory, two CD8 naive and one CD8 memory plate. General study results and limits: Estimated richness was generally greater in naive than memory subsets.

DNA at about 210 ng, 25,000 to 35,000 T cell genomes, went into sorted-subset replicate PCRs. Profiling relied on immunoSEQ multiplex PCR, and the TCRdb table lists in-frame clones only, not all of them. Altogether roughly 1,000,000 clones are present, more than 75% being singletons, with the ten largest covering 0.4% to 0.55%. A CD45RA-negative memory subset and a CD45RA+ naive subset were separated from the CD4+ cells. About this clone itself: No antigen is known for it.

Trimming cost V 4 bases and J 2 bases, with 15 bases left between them. The CDR3 consists of 15 residues. The germline V gene encodes CDR1 SGHRS and CDR2 YFSETQ. Sequences were obtained from memory CD4+ T cells from PBMCs. Described subset: CD45RA-negative fraction. The chain couples TRBV5-1 to TRBJ2-5; either TRBD1 or TRBD2 may supply D (5 bases each). The receptor comes from a man between 18 and 35 years old in good health. Some clones in this sample may be carry-over from other donors' samples. The DNA for the CDR3 is TGCGCCAGCAGCCCGGGGACCGCTTATCAAGAGACCCAGTACTTC. Protein sequence: CASSPGTAYQETQYF.